This T cell receptor beta chain was identified in a study of identical twins' blood T cells. Donors were six healthy women in three monozygous twin pairs. A previously described protocol, modified, built RNA-based TCR cDNA libraries. Sample barcodes were added at both library ends during cDNA synthesis. In the source study's methods: Clonotypes per individual ranged from about 85,000 to nearly 500,000. TCRdb used MiXCR to reprocess the 5' RACE reads, holding one entry per CDR3 protein. TCRdb, not the original authors, processed these V and J calls. This sample has 300,000 to 400,000 distinct CDR3 sequences, with under 30% found just once. This CDR3 is 17 amino acids long. V trimming: 6 bases; J trimming: 3 bases; junction bases outside the gene matches: 10.

Specimen: PBMCs. The chain links TRBV12-3 or TRBV12-4 to TRBJ2-1, with TRBD2 identical over 11 bases. The receptor's source is a woman aged 18 to 55 in good health. The CDR3 bases are TGTGCCAGCAGAACTCCTAGCGGGGGGCCGTACTACAATGAGCAGTTCTTC. Amino acids: CASRTPSGGPYYNEQFF.